These T cell receptor beta chains were read from a single sample in a study of identical twins. TCRdb ran MiXCR on the 5' RACE reads and lists one entry per CDR3 protein. The table records some 240,000 distinct CDR3 sequences, roughly 8.7% of them present only once. These data also formed part of another study, on yellow fever vaccine responses in identical twins.

Sequenced material: CD8+ T cells sorted from blood. The receptors were gathered from a woman aged 18-29 years in good health. CDR3s include the opening cysteine and the closing phenylalanine or tryptophan. D genes are given only for firm matches. Some rows have no size entry. The others give once, few or many, or a class for an expanded clone.

clone_size d_call j_call v_call cdr3_nt cdr3_aa
few NA TRBJ1-6 TRBV27 TGTGCCAGCACACAGGGAGTATCACCCCTCCACTTT CASTQGVSPLHF
NA NA TRBJ2-7 TRBV4-2 TGTGCCAGCAGCCAAGTAGGTGGACAGACTTCCTACGAGCAGTACTTC CASSQVGGQTSYEQYF
NA NA TRBJ1-1 TRBV4-1 TGCGCCAGCAGCCAAGAAGGGATGAACACTGAAGCTTTCTTT CASSQEGMNTEAFF
NA NA TRBJ2-3 TRBV3-1 TGTGCCAGCAGCCCGCCCGGGATCTCGCCGGCCACAGATACGCAGTATTTT CASSPPGISPATDTQYF
NA NA TRBJ2-3 TRBV10-3 TGTGCCATCAGGTGGGGGCCTACGCAGTATTTT CAIRWGPTQYF
NA NA TRBJ1-1 TRBV3-1 TGTGCCAGCAGCCAAGGGTCGGCGGCGGAAGCTTTCTTT CASSQGSAAEAFF
few NA TRBJ1-5 TRBV4-3 TGCGCCAGCAGCCAAGGCCCTGGTAGTCAGCACCAGCATTTT CASSQGPGSQHQHF
NA NA TRBJ2-3 TRBV20-1 TGCAGTGCTACCCCCGGCACAGATACGCAGTATTTT CSATPGTDTQYF
NA TRBD1 TRBJ2-1 TRBV27 TGTGCCAGCACTGGGACAGATACATACAATGAGCAGTTCTTC CASTGTDTYNEQFF
few NA TRBJ2-1 TRBV7-9 TGTGCCAGCAGCTTAGCGCTGGGGGGGCTAAGGTACAATGAGCAGTTCTTC CASSLALGGLRYNEQFF
NA TRBD2 TRBJ2-5 TRBV27 TGTGCCAGCAGTTCAAACCGCCCGGGACTAGATCAAGAGACCCAGTACTTC CASSSNRPGLDQETQYF
few NA TRBJ2-7 TRBV10-3 TGTGCCATCAGTGAGTCATCGGGGGACGAGCAGTACTTC CAISESSGDEQYF
NA NA TRBJ2-7 TRBV2 TGTGCCACCGGGGGACTGTCCTACGAGCAGTACTTC CATGGLSYEQYF
NA NA TRBJ1-5 TRBV4-1 TGCGCCAGCAGCCAAGACAGTGGACAGCCCCAGCATTTT CASSQDSGQPQHF
few NA TRBJ2-5 TRBV20-1 TGCAGTGCTAGAGGGGTTGACAGGGAGGGACCCCAAGAGACCCAGTACTTC CSARGVDREGPQETQYF
NA NA TRBJ2-1 TRBV14 TGTGCCAGCAGCCAAGATCGACGTGAGCAGTTCTTC CASSQDRREQFF
many NA TRBJ2-1 TRBV10-3 TGTGCCATCACCACGCCGGGCGGGATGATGAATGAGCAGTTCTTC CAITTPGGMMNEQFF
few NA TRBJ2-7 TRBV5-1 TGCGCCAGCAGCGGAAAAGAATACGAGCAGTACTTC CASSGKEYEQYF
NA TRBD2 TRBJ2-1 TRBV10-2 TGCGCCAGCAGTGAGGTTTGGCGGGAGGGTTCGAATGAGCAGTTCTTC CASSEVWREGSNEQFF
few NA TRBJ2-7 TRBV4-3 TGCGCCAGCAGCCGGGAAGGGGGTTCCGGGTACGAGCAGTACTTC CASSREGGSGYEQYF
few NA TRBJ1-1 TRBV27 TGTGCCAGCAGTTTATCTGCCAGGGGAGTGTTCCCCTCGAACACTGAAGCTTTCTTT CASSLSARGVFPSNTEAFF
NA NA TRBJ2-1 TRBV27 TGTGCCAGCAGTACCCTGGACAGCTACAATGAGCAGTTCTTC CASSTLDSYNEQFF
few NA TRBJ1-2 TRBV11-2 TGTGCCAGCAGCTTAGTCGGGCAGGGTAACTATGGCTACACCTTC CASSLVGQGNYGYTF
few NA TRBJ2-1 TRBV3-1 TGTGCCAGCAGCCAAGAACCCCGGGAGAGGGGCTACAATGAGCAGTTCTTC CASSQEPRERGYNEQFF
NA NA TRBJ1-1 TRBV20-1 TGCAGTGCTATCCAACGCGGGGGTGGCACTGAAGCTTTCTTT CSAIQRGGGTEAFF
many NA TRBJ2-1 TRBV4-2 TGTGCCAGCAGTGCGTCGAATGAGCAGTTCTTC CASSASNEQFF
NA TRBD2 TRBJ2-7 TRBV20-1 TGCAGTGCCGCTGGACTAGCGGACCGAACATGGGACGAGCAGTACTTC CSAAGLADRTWDEQYF
NA TRBD1 TRBJ2-4 TRBV7-9 TGTGCCAGCAGCTCTACAGGGGACGGCATTCAGTACTTC CASSSTGDGIQYF
many TRBD2 TRBJ2-7 TRBV7-9 TGTGCCAGCAGCTGGGGGGGCTACGAGCAGTACTTC CASSWGGYEQYF
NA TRBD1 TRBJ2-2 TRBV25-1 TGTGCCAGCAGGGGGACAGGGACGAACACCGGGGAGCTGTTTTTT CASRGTGTNTGELFF
NA TRBD2 TRBJ2-3 TRBV2 TGTGCCAGCAGTGGACTTAGCGGGATGGGGACAGATACGCAGTATTTT CASSGLSGMGTDTQYF
NA NA TRBJ2-1 TRBV6-6 TGTGCCAGCAGTTTAGGACTGGATATTACAATCACTGAGCAGTTCTTC CASSLGLDITITEQFF
few NA TRBJ2-3 TRBV28 TGTGCCAGCAATGTCGGGGTCCAACTCACAGATACGCAGTATTTT CASNVGVQLTDTQYF
few TRBD2 TRBJ2-7 TRBV7-8 TGTGCCAGCAGCTTTTTAGGGAGGGAGGAGCAGTACTTC CASSFLGREEQYF
few TRBD2 TRBJ2-2 TRBV11-2 TGTGCCAGCAGCTTAATGGGTCTAGCGGGAGCTCACGGGGAGCTGTTTTTT CASSLMGLAGAHGELFF
NA NA TRBJ2-1 TRBV6-1 TGTGCCACCCGCCCGACTAGTCTGTCCAATGAGCAGTTCTTC CATRPTSLSNEQFF
few TRBD1 TRBJ1-4 TRBV13 TGTGCCAGCAGCTCAAGACAGGGGGCGATTCAATATGAAAAACTGTTTTTT CASSSRQGAIQYEKLFF
NA NA TRBJ2-1 TRBV20-1 TGCAGTGCTCCAGCGTTAGCGAGGAATGAGCAGTTCTTC CSAPALARNEQFF
NA TRBD1 TRBJ2-5 TRBV9 TGTGCCAGCAGCGTCACGGGACAGGGGGGAGAGACCCAGTACTTC CASSVTGQGGETQYF
many NA TRBJ2-1 TRBV27 TGTGCCAGCAGCCTCGCCTTCTCTCACAATGAGCAGTTCTTC CASSLAFSHNEQFF
NA TRBD1 TRBJ2-7 TRBV28 TGTGCCAGCAGCAACCGGGACAGCAACTACGAGCAGTACTTC CASSNRDSNYEQYF
NA NA TRBJ2-2 TRBV20-1 TGCAGTGCTAGTGAAAGGAAGGGAGACACCGGGGAGCTGTTTTTT CSASERKGDTGELFF
few TRBD2 TRBJ2-3 TRBV27 TGTGCCAGCAGTTTTCTGGCTAGCGGGGGGGCGGGGCGCGCAGATACGCAGTATTTT CASSFLASGGAGRADTQYF
many NA TRBJ2-7 TRBV7-9 TGTGCCAGCAGCTCTGATATCCGGGGAGGATTTGTGCAGTACTTC CASSSDIRGGFVQYF
few NA TRBJ2-7 TRBV15 TGTGCCACCAGTCAGCCCCAAAGGGGGGGGCCCTACGAGGAGCAGTACTTC CATSQPQRGGPYEEQYF
many TRBD2 TRBJ2-1 TRBV3-1 TGTGCCAGCAGCCATTTCAGTGACGGGGGGGCCTACAATGAGCAGTTCTTC CASSHFSDGGAYNEQFF
many NA TRBJ2-7 TRBV10-3 TGTGCCATCAGTGAGGGATTCACCTACGAGCAGTACTTC CAISEGFTYEQYF
NA TRBD1 TRBJ2-1 TRBV28 TGTGCCAGCAGTTTTTTGGGACAGGGGGACGATGAGCAGTTCTTC CASSFLGQGDDEQFF
NA TRBD2 TRBJ2-3 TRBV7-2 TGTGCCAGCAGCTCCCTAGCGGGAGATGCAGATACGCAGTATTTT CASSSLAGDADTQYF
few NA TRBJ1-1 TRBV30 TGTGCCTGGTTACAGGATTTGAACACTGAAGCTTTCTTT CAWLQDLNTEAFF
few NA TRBJ2-2 TRBV4-3 TGCGCCAGCAGCCAAGCGGAGGGGACCGGGGAGCTGTTTTTT CASSQAEGTGELFF